These 30 T cell receptor beta chains were sequenced from one sample in a study of response to subunit inactivated influenza vaccine. TCRdb reanalysed the RT-PCR reads using MiXCR and keeps one entry per CDR3 protein. The top ten clones hold around 7% of a sample with 650,000 to 850,000 distinct CDR3 sequences, about 15% of them seen once. The specimen comprised PBMCs from blood, sampled less than 15 days before vaccination. Receptor source: a middle-aged man who received an inactivated influenza vaccine.

This clonotype was picked up many times. The chain has TRBV28 and TRBJ2-3; maybe TRBD2 (6 bases). The germline V gene has CDR1 MDHEN and CDR2 SYDVKM. V shed 2 bases and J shed 1 base, with 10 bases lying between them. CDR3 length equals 15 residues. In nucleotides, the CDR3 is TGTGCCAGCAGTTTAGCGGGGTTCGGCACAGATACGCAGTATTTT. Amino acid sequence: CASSLAGFGTDTQYF. Based on the CDR3 plus reference TRBV28 and TRBJ2-3, the full variable domain is DVKVTQSSRYLVKRTGEKVFLECVQDMDHENMFWYRQDPGLGLRLIYFSYDVKMKEKGDIPEGYSVSREKKERFSLILESASTNQTSMYLCASSLAGFGTDTQYFGPGTRLTVL.

This clonotype was seen a few times. The chain carries TRBV7-9 and TRBJ2-3; 8 nucleotides line up with TRBD2. V lost 5 bases, J lost 2 bases, and 9 bases stayed unmatched. Germline V CDR1 and CDR2: SEHNR, FQNEAQ (reference sequence). The CDR3 totals 16 residues. CDR3 in amino acids: CASSPRVAGITDTQYF. The CDR3 bases are TGTGCCAGCAGCCCCCGGGTAGCGGGGATCACAGATACGCAGTATTTT.

This sequence joins TRBV15 and TRBJ2-1, with D possibly matching TRBD1 (5 bases). Germline values: CDR1 LNHNV, CDR2 YYDKDF (reference sequence). The CDR3 has 14 amino acids. Between the trimmed V and J ends, which lost 3 bases and 4 bases, there was a span of 10 bases. CDR3 bases: TGTGCCACCAGCAGCGAATCAGGGTACAATGAGCAGTTCTTC. This translates into CATSSESGYNEQFF. Looking up the rest from reference TRBV15 and TRBJ2-1 gives the full variable domain: DAMVIQNPRYQVTQFGKPVTLSCSQTLNHNVMYWYQQKSSQAPKLLFHYYDKDFNNEADTPDNFQSRRPNTSFCFLDIRSPGLGDTAMYLCATSSESGYNEQFFGPGTRLTVL.

The chain is built from TRBV5-4 and TRBJ2-5; 10 nucleotides match TRBD2. Germline CDR1 and CDR2: SGHNT and YYREEE (reference sequence). This CDR3 region has 16 residues. The J segment lost 5 bases and the V segment lost 4 bases, leaving 11 bases of the junction unmatched. CDR3 sequence: CASSQGASGRWETQYF. The CDR3 coding sequence is TGTGCCAGCAGCCAAGGGGCTAGCGGGAGATGGGAGACCCAGTACTTC.

V and J are TRBV14 and TRBJ2-1, with 11 nucleotides matching TRBD2. V dropped 2 bases and J dropped 2; count of bases not matched to a gene: 5. CDR1 is SGHDN, CDR2 FVKESK, per germline. The length of the CDR3 is 17 residues. The DNA for the CDR3 is TGTGCCAGCAGCCAACCTCTAGCGGGAGGCACCTACAATGAGCAGTTCTTC. Translating it yields CASSQPLAGGTYNEQFF.

J is TRBJ2-7 and V is TRBV28; 7 nucleotides line up with TRBD1. Germline CDR1 is MDHEN and CDR2 is SYDVKM. The CDR3 extends over 13 amino acids. V shed 3 bases and J 5 bases; nucleotides not matched to a gene: 4. CDR3 sequence: CASSLTGFNEQYF. CDR3 nucleotides: TGTGCCAGCAGTTTGACAGGGTTTAACGAGCAGTACTTC.

This clonotype was seen a few times. This sequence joins TRBV3-1 and TRBJ2-6; D could derive from TRBD1 or TRBD2 (6 bases each). Trimming cost V 3 bases and J 7 bases, with 25 bases left between them. The CDR3 covers 19 residues. The V gene's germline CDR1 is LGHDT and CDR2 YNNKEL (reference sequence). CDR3 amino acids: CASSQVHGGGFRGANVLTF. The CDR3, as DNA: TGTGCCAGCAGCCAGGTTCACGGGGGCGGATTTCGTGGCGCCAACGTCCTGACTTTC.

This clonotype was observed at least ten times. The rearrangement links TRBV12-3 or TRBV12-4 to TRBJ2-2; D possibly corresponds to TRBD1 (5 bases). The V and J ends lost 6 bases and 0 bases respectively, with 11 bases between them. The CDR3 is made up of 15 amino acids. CDR3 DNA: TGTGCCAGCAGGCGACAGTCTACGAACACCGGGGAGCTGTTTTTT. The encoded protein is CASRRQSTNTGELFF.

The chain joins TRBV6-1 to TRBJ2-3; perhaps TRBD2 as D (5 bases). With 5 bases removed from V and 1 base from J, the gap between germline ends came to 10 bases. Germline loops: CDR1 MNHNS, CDR2 SASEGT. The CDR3 is 14 amino acids. The CDR3: CASSPSRRTDTQYF. The CDR3 nucleotides are TGTGCCAGCAGTCCTAGCAGACGCACAGATACGCAGTATTTT.

This clonotype was seen a handful of times. This chain links TRBV7-2 with TRBJ2-7; D not resolved. The CDR3 length is 15 residues. Trimming stripped 1 base from V and 2 bases from J, with 12 bases between. Per germline, CDR1 SGHTA and CDR2 FQGNSA. CDR3 amino acids: CASSLVYRNTYEQYF. The CDR3 nucleotides are TGTGCCAGCAGCTTAGTTTACAGAAACACCTACGAGCAGTACTTC.

The chain carries TRBV11-1 and TRBJ2-5; 13 bases are shared with TRBD2. CDR3 length: 18 residues. Looked up from germline, CDR1 is SGHAT and CDR2 is FQDESV (reference sequence). After removal of 5 bases from V and 2 bases from J, the junction contained 11 bases not matched to a gene. The CDR3 DNA is TGTGCCAGCAGCCAGAGACTAGCGGGAGGCCGAGTACAAGAGACCCAGTACTTC. This codes for CASSQRLAGGRVQETQYF.

In its sample, this clonotype was seen many times. The chain combines TRBV12-3 or TRBV12-4 with TRBJ1-6; possibly TRBD1 for D (5 bases). The CDR3 has 13 residues. Deletions cut 7 bases from V and 4 bases from J, with 8 bases between. The CDR3 sequence is CASTDTYNSPLHF. In DNA, the CDR3 is TGTGCCAGCACGGACACGTATAATTCACCCCTCCACTTT.

V usage is TRBV2 and J usage is TRBJ2-6; 8 bases map to TRBD1. The germline V gene encodes CDR1 SNHLY and CDR2 FYNNEI. The CDR3 spans 16 residues. The trim removed 7 bases at V and 3 bases at J, leaving 8 bases unmatched. CDR3 protein: CASTPDRGFGANVLTF. The CDR3 DNA sequence: TGTGCCAGCACCCCCGACAGGGGCTTTGGGGCCAACGTCCTGACTTTC.

This clonotype was seen a few times. This chain joins TRBV11-2 and TRBJ2-7; D might be TRBD1 (6 bases). V was clipped by 0 bases and J by 5 bases, with 14 bases between them. The V gene's germline CDR1 is SGHAT and CDR2 FQNNGV. This CDR3 contains 15 residues. The CDR3 is CASSLEYRDNHEQYF. CDR3 in DNA: TGTGCCAGCAGCTTAGAATACAGGGACAACCACGAGCAGTACTTC.

This rearrangement joins TRBV28 to TRBJ2-7; 11 positions agree with TRBD1. The J segment lost 2 bases and the V segment lost 5 bases, leaving 5 bases of the junction unmatched. Germline CDR1 reads MDHEN; CDR2 reads SYDVKM. The length of the CDR3 is 15 residues. The CDR3: CASSEPGQGAYEQYF. The DNA for the CDR3 is TGTGCCAGCAGTGAACCGGGACAGGGGGCCTACGAGCAGTACTTC.

This clonotype was observed a few times. This chain connects TRBV10-3 to TRBJ2-7, with D unclear. This CDR3 has 13 residues. V lost 7 bases and J 1 base, leaving 11 bases between the germline ends. Germline V gene sequence: CDR1 ENHRY, CDR2 SYGVKD. The DNA for the CDR3 is TGTGCCATCATCACAGACACTTCCTACGAGCAGTACTTC. Its protein product is CAIITDTSYEQYF.

The CDR3 loop is CASSPGRVRPQHF. As DNA, the CDR3 is TGTGCCAGCAGTCCTGGGAGGGTGCGCCCCCAGCATTTT. The J gene is TRBJ1-5, the V gene TRBV6-2 or TRBV6-3; D ambiguous. Trimming removed 5 bases at V and 10 bases at J, with 15 bases between. Looked up from germline, CDR1 is MNHEY and CDR2 is SVGEGT. The CDR3 extends over 13 amino acids.

This clonotype was detected many times. The chain recombines TRBV6-2 or TRBV6-3 with TRBJ2-7; 11 bases fit TRBD1. Unmatched junction bases numbered 12, after V lost 6 bases and J lost 8 bases. CDR1 is MNHEY, CDR2 SVGEGT, per germline. The CDR3 runs to 15 residues. CDR3 sequence (DNA): TGTGCCAGCAGGAAACCCGCAGGGACAGGGGGTAAGCAGTACTTC. Translation: CASRKPAGTGGKQYF.

The rearrangement links TRBV5-1 to TRBJ2-1; 12 nucleotides agree with TRBD2. J was trimmed by 4 bases and V by 9 bases; bases with no gene match: 11. CDR3 size: 16 residues. Germline loops: CDR1 SGHRS, CDR2 YFSETQ. The CDR3 DNA sequence: TGCGCCACCCAAGCGACTAGCGGGAGACTTTACAATGAGCAGTTCTTC. Translated, it gives CATQATSGRLYNEQFF.

This clonotype was counted ten times or more. This chain uses TRBV5-1 with TRBJ2-7; D perhaps matches TRBD1 (5 bases). Trimming removed 4 bases at V and 3 bases at J, with 11 bases between. This CDR3 contains 13 residues. Germline-derived CDR1 and CDR2 are SGHRS and YFSETQ. The CDR3 region has the DNA TGCGCCAGCAGCCCTGACAGCTACTACGAGCAGTACTTC. Translated: CASSPDSYYEQYF.

The chain uses TRBV10-3 and TRBJ1-1; 10 bases are a match to TRBD1. The CDR3 runs to 16 residues. The V and J ends lost 6 bases and 2 bases, in that order; junction bases with no gene match: 9. Germline loops: CDR1 ENHRY, CDR2 SYGVKD. CDR3 in DNA: TGTGCCATCAGCGGGACAGGGGTAGGTAGAAACACTGAAGCTTTCTTT. The encoded protein is CAISGTGVGRNTEAFF.

V gene TRBV11-2 combines with J gene TRBJ2-1; D gene unclear. The CDR3 runs to 16 residues. From germline, CDR1 is SGHAT and CDR2 FQNNGV. The V gene lost 0 bases and the J gene lost 1 base, with 10 bases spanning the gap. In DNA form, the CDR3 reads TGTGCCAGCAGCTTAGAAACGGGCAGGTCCTACAATGAGCAGTTCTTC. It codes for CASSLETGRSYNEQFF.

V and J are TRBV5-1 and TRBJ2-5; D is undetermined. Germline V gene lookup returns CDR1 SGHRS and CDR2 YFSETQ. With 0 bases removed from V and 5 bases from J, the gap between germline ends came to 11 bases. The CDR3 contains 14 residues. DNA for the CDR3: TGCGCCAGCAGCTTGGGTCCCACGCCTGAGACCCAGTACTTC. Residues: CASSLGPTPETQYF.

This clonotype occurred many times. DNA for the CDR3: TGTGCCAGCAGCCGGAATGCAGGGATGGGGTCCTATAATTCACCCCTCCACTTT. Translation: CASSRNAGMGSYNSPLHF. The chain recombines TRBV4-2 with TRBJ1-6, with D possibly matching TRBD1 (5 bases). The germline V gene has CDR1 LGHNA and CDR2 YNFKEQ. This CDR3 contains 18 residues. V lost 4 bases, J lost 1 base, and 17 bases lay in between.

At least ten counts were recorded for this clonotype. The CDR3 is CASSTSGSGEQFF. In nucleotides, the CDR3 is TGTGCCAGCAGTACTAGCGGGAGTGGAGAGCAGTTCTTC. The chain links TRBV7-2 to TRBJ2-1, with TRBD2 matching over 11 bases. Germline-derived CDR1 and CDR2 are SGHTA and FQGNSA. Germline trimming cut 6 bases from V and 10 bases from J; bases unmatched to any gene: 5. The CDR3 length is 13 residues.

This clonotype was counted only a few times. The chain combines TRBV6-5 with TRBJ2-2; the D call may be TRBD1 or TRBD2 (6 bases each). The ends were cut back, 2 bases at V and 13 bases at J, with 17 bases in the middle. The CDR3 totals 14 residues. Germline loops: CDR1 MNHEY, CDR2 SVGAGI. The CDR3 sequence is CASSYQGIGDWLFF. The CDR3 nucleotides read TGTGCCAGCAGTTACCAGGGGATCGGGGACTGGCTGTTTTTT.

This clonotype has only a few counts. The chain is built from TRBV27 and TRBJ2-1, with D hard to call. CDR3 length: 14 amino acids. Trimming pared 7 bases from V and 0 bases from J, leaving 10 bases between. Germline lookup yields CDR1 MNHEY and CDR2 SMNVEV (reference sequence). The CDR3 loop is CASNRLASYNEQFF. The CDR3 DNA sequence: TGTGCCAGCAACCGACTTGCCTCCTACAATGAGCAGTTCTTC.

The sample holds a few counts of this clonotype. The chain combines TRBV7-8 with TRBJ2-5, with a possible D match to TRBD2 (6 bases). V was shortened by 5 bases and J by 5 bases, with 15 bases between the two germline ends. This CDR3 contains 14 residues. Germline CDR1 is SGHVS and CDR2 is FQNEAQ. The CDR3 sequence is CASSAQAGLETQYF. In DNA, the CDR3 is TGTGCCAGCAGCGCCCAAGCGGGTCTGGAGACCCAGTACTTC. The full variable domain, completed using reference TRBV7-8 and TRBJ2-5, is GAGVSQSPRYKVAKRGQDVALRCDPISGHVSLFWYQQALGQGPEFLTYFQNEAQLDKSGLPSDRFFAERPEGSVSTLKIQRTQQEDSAVYLCASSAQAGLETQYFGPGTRLLVL.

A few counts support this clonotype. The chain is built from TRBV20-1 and TRBJ1-2; D possibly corresponds to TRBD1 (6 bases). The CDR3 is made up of 13 amino acids. V was cut by 0 bases and J by 9 bases, with 14 bases left in between. Germline V CDR1 and CDR2: DFQATT, SNEGSKA (reference sequence). The CDR3 here is CSARDMAGVRYTF. For the CDR3, the DNA is TGCAGTGCTAGAGATATGGCAGGGGTTCGCTACACCTTC.

This clonotype was detected a few times. V usage is TRBV24-1 and J usage is TRBJ2-1, with 7 positions matching TRBD1. CDR1 KGHDR and CDR2 SFDVKD come from the germline V gene. The CDR3 is 18 residues long. Trimming at V came to 2 bases and at J to 1 base, leaving 10 bases not matched to a gene. This CDR3 is CATSDSHARQGSYNEQFF. CDR3 DNA sequence: TGTGCCACCAGTGATTCCCACGCCCGACAGGGTTCCTACAATGAGCAGTTCTTC.